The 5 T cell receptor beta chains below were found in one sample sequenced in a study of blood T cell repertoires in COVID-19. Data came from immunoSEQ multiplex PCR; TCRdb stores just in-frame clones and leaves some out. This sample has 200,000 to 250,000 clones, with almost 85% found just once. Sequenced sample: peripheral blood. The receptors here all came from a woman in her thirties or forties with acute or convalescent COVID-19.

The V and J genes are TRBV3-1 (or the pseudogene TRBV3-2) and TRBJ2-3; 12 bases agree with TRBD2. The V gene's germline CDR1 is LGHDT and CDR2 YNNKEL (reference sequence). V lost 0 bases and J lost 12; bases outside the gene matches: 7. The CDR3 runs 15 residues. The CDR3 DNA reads TGTGCCAGCAGCCAAGATCTAGCGGGAGGGTCCAGCCAGTATTTT. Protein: CASSQDLAGGSSQYF.

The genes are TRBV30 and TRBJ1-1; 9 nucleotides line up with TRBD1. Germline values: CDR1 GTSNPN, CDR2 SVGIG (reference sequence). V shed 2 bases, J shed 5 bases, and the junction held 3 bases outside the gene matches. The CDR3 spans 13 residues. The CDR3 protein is CAWSYRGRTEAFF. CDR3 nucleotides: TGTGCCTGGAGTTACAGGGGGCGAACTGAAGCTTTCTTT.

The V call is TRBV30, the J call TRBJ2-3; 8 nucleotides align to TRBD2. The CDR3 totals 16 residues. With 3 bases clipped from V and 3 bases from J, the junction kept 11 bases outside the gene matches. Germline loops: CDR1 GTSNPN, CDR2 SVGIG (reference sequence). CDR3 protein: CAWRTAGASPTDTQYF. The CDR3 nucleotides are TGTGCCTGGAGAACAGCGGGGGCCTCACCAACAGATACGCAGTATTTT.

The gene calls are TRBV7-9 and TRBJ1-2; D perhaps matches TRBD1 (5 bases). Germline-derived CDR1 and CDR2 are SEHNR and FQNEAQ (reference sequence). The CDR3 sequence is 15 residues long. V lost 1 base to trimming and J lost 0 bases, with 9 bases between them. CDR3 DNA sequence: TGTGCCAGCAGCTTAGTAGACAGAACTAACTATGGCTACACCTTC. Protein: CASSLVDRTNYGYTF.

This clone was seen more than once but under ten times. The CDR3 here is CASSRRPQGDGSNQPQHF. The CDR3 region has the DNA TGTGCCAGCAGTCGCAGACCCCAGGGGGATGGGAGCAATCAGCCCCAGCATTTT. The chain joins TRBV27 to TRBJ1-5; TRBD1 matches at 7 bases. The CDR3 consists of 18 residues. Germline CDR1 MNHEY, CDR2 SMNVEV (reference sequence). Trimming cost V 5 bases and J 1 base; bases outside gene matches: 14.